The 19 T cell receptor beta chains in this list originate from one sample, sequenced in a study of CD8+ T cells in alopecia areata. Investigators isolated RNA and reverse transcribed it into cDNA to act as the sequencing template. Method: immunoSEQ multiplex PCR; TCRdb's copy keeps in-frame clones and lacks some. The table lists more than 95,000 clones, around two fifths of them singletons, with approximately 2.8% in the top ten. Sample: CD4+ T cells sorted from blood. These receptors originate from a human donor with alopecia areata.

Only a few counts were recorded for this clone. The rearrangement links TRBV28 to TRBJ2-1; D assignment may be TRBD1 or TRBD2 (5 bases each). Trimming removed 3 bases from V and 0 bases from J, with 15 bases in between. CDR3 length equals 17 residues. Per the germline V gene, CDR1 is MDHEN and CDR2 is SYDVKM. The CDR3, as DNA: TGTGCCAGCAGTTTTCGTAGGGGTACTAGCTCCTACAATGAGCAGTTCTTC. It specifies CASSFRRGTSSYNEQFF.

The chain joins TRBV29-1 to TRBJ1-2, with 7 bases matching TRBD1. The CDR3 sequence is 14 residues long. CDR1 is SQVTM and CDR2 is ANQGSEA in the germline V gene. V lost 4 bases and J lost 6; bases outside the gene matches: 11. CDR3 in amino acids: CSVGQGFRGDGYTF. As DNA, the CDR3 is TGCAGCGTTGGACAGGGATTTAGAGGAGATGGCTACACCTTC. Variable domain in full (rest from reference TRBV29-1 and TRBJ1-2): SAVISQKPSRDICQRGTSLTIQCQVDSQVTMMFWYRQQPGQSLTLIATANQGSEATYESGFVIDKFPISRPNLTFSTLTVSNMSPEDSSIYLCSVGQGFRGDGYTFGSGTRLTVV.

The chain uses TRBV11-2 and TRBJ2-1; 7 nucleotides line up with TRBD1. V gave up 3 bases and J gave up 3 bases; unmatched junction bases: 5. The CDR3 runs 15 residues. The germline CDR1 and CDR2 sequences are SGHAT and FQNNGV. CDR3 coding DNA: TGTGCCAGCAGCTTGAGGACAGGCAGCTACAATGAGCAGTTCTTC. Translated: CASSLRTGSYNEQFF.

This sequence joins TRBV29-1 and TRBJ1-4; 7 bases are a match to TRBD1. Germline CDR1 and CDR2: SQVTM and ANQGSEA. With V trimmed by 7 bases and J by 7 bases, 15 bases remained unmatched. The CDR3 extends over 15 amino acids. CDR3 region: CSARQGGDGIEKLFF. The CDR3, as DNA: TGCAGCGCCCGACAGGGCGGAGATGGGATTGAAAAACTGTTTTTT.

The chain is built from TRBV5-1 and TRBJ2-1; TRBD1 agrees at 9 bases. Germline CDR1 and CDR2: SGHRS and YFSETQ. The CDR3 is made up of 15 amino acids. J was trimmed by 5 bases and V by 4 bases; bases with no gene match: 7. CDR3 nucleotide sequence: TGCGCCAGCAGCCCCTGGACAGGGGAGGACAATGAGCAGTTCTTC. As protein: CASSPWTGEDNEQFF.

This chain joins TRBV29-1 and TRBJ1-1, with a weak D call TRBD1 (5 bases). V dropped 5 bases and J dropped 4 bases, with 11 bases sitting between them. Looked up from germline, CDR1 is SQVTM and CDR2 is ANQGSEA. CDR3 size: 12 residues. CDR3 sequence: CSVRGAATEAFF. CDR3 DNA sequence: TGCAGCGTTCGAGGGGCGGCCACTGAAGCTTTCTTT.

The rearrangement uses TRBV4-2 and TRBJ2-5, with D unclear. The CDR3 runs 11 residues. CDR1 is LGHNA, CDR2 YNFKEQ, per germline. V lost 4 bases to trimming and J lost 2 bases, with 2 bases between them. The CDR3 sequence is CASSRQETQYF. In nucleotides, the CDR3 is TGTGCCAGCAGCCGGCAAGAGACCCAGTACTTC.

This rearrangement joins TRBV5-1 to TRBJ2-1; no clear D. This CDR3 spans 14 amino acids. Germline loops: CDR1 SGHRS, CDR2 YFSETQ. V lost 1 base and J 7 bases, leaving 12 bases between the germline ends. CDR3: CASSLSSSGNEQFF. The CDR3, as DNA: TGCGCCAGCAGCTTGTCGAGTAGTGGTAATGAGCAGTTCTTC.

This clone was detected a few times. The rearrangement links TRBV28 to TRBJ2-7, with 8 bases matching TRBD1. This CDR3 has 13 amino acids. Germline trimming cut 5 bases from V and 7 bases from J; bases unmatched to any gene: 7. Per germline, CDR1 MDHEN and CDR2 SYDVKM. The CDR3 nucleotides read TGTGCCAGCAGTCCAGGACAGGGTACGGAGCAGTACTTC. Translated: CASSPGQGTEQYF. Together with reference TRBV28 and TRBJ2-7, the CDR3 gives the full variable domain: DVKVTQSSRYLVKRTGEKVFLECVQDMDHENMFWYRQDPGLGLRLIYFSYDVKMKEKGDIPEGYSVSREKKERFSLILESASTNQTSMYLCASSPGQGTEQYFGPGTRLTVT.

The rearrangement uses TRBV30 and TRBJ1-1; 10 positions match TRBD1. V lost 4 bases, J lost 4 bases, and 3 bases stayed unmatched. Germline V gene lookup returns CDR1 GTSNPN and CDR2 SVGIG (reference sequence). The CDR3 length is 13 residues. The CDR3 DNA follows: TGTGCCTGGACCGGACAGGGGGGCACTGAAGCTTTCTTT. It specifies CAWTGQGGTEAFF. Complete variable domain (other parts from reference TRBV30 and TRBJ1-1): SQTIHQWPATLVQPVGSPLSLECTVEGTSNPNLYWYRQAAGRGLQLLFYSVGIGQISSEVPQNLSASRPQDRQFILSSKKLLLSDSGFYLCAWTGQGGTEAFFGQGTRLTVV.

This clone was counted a few times. The rearrangement joins TRBV28 to TRBJ2-5; 12 nucleotides line up with TRBD2. The J segment lost 2 bases and the V segment lost 6 bases, leaving 7 bases of the junction unmatched. This CDR3 is built from 16 residues. Germline CDR1 and CDR2: MDHEN and SYDVKM. In DNA, the CDR3 is TGTGCCAGCAGCCGCACTAGCGGGAGGCAACAAGAGACCCAGTACTTC. Protein sequence: CASSRTSGRQQETQYF.

This clone has just a few counts. The chain links TRBV29-1 to TRBJ2-7, with 7 bases fitting TRBD1. This CDR3 is built from 16 residues. Germline assignment: CDR1 SQVTM and CDR2 ANQGSEA. After removal of 7 bases from V and 0 bases from J, the junction contained 15 bases not matched to a gene. This CDR3 reads CSASLPPGQFSYEQYF. CDR3 nucleotide sequence: TGCAGCGCGAGCCTACCTCCGGGACAGTTCTCCTACGAGCAGTACTTC.

This chain joins TRBV30 and TRBJ1-2; TRBD1 is a possible D gene (5 bases). The V gene's germline CDR1 is GTSNPN and CDR2 SVGIG (reference sequence). Trimming took off 5 bases at V and 4 bases at J, with 14 bases between the two ends. The CDR3 covers 13 residues. CDR3 loop: CAWSRGGPYGYTF. The CDR3 coding sequence is TGTGCCTGGTCACGGGGGGGACCCTATGGCTACACCTTC.

This clone was observed a handful of times. The identical CDR3 is also encoded by other nucleotide sequences in the sample. V usage is TRBV7-2 and J usage is TRBJ2-1; D remains unclear. The CDR3 covers 13 residues. Trimming removed 1 base from V and 5 bases from J, with 6 bases in between. Per germline, CDR1 SGHTA and CDR2 FQGNSA. The DNA for the CDR3 is TGTGCCAGCAGCTTAGATAGAGACAATGAGCAGTTCTTC. The encoded protein is CASSLDRDNEQFF.

V is TRBV29-1 and J is TRBJ2-7; TRBD2 matches 10 bases. V dropped 0 bases and J dropped 6; count of bases not matched to a gene: 17. The CDR3 runs to 18 residues. The germline V gene encodes CDR1 SQVTM and CDR2 ANQGSEA. CDR3 sequence (DNA): TGCAGCGTTGAAGATCGGGGCCGGGCCTACAGCGGGAGGGGCGAGCAGTACTTC. It yields the protein CSVEDRGRAYSGRGEQYF.

This clone was seen more than once but under ten times. The rearrangement links TRBV6-6 to TRBJ2-5, with 11 bases identical to TRBD2. With 6 bases clipped from V and 3 bases from J, the junction kept 0 bases outside the gene matches. There are 13 residues in the CDR3. The germline gives CDR1 MNHNY, CDR2 SVGAGI (reference sequence). CDR3 sequence: CASRTSGKETQYF. For the CDR3, the DNA is TGTGCCAGCAGGACTAGCGGGAAAGAGACCCAGTACTTC.

This clone was counted between two and nine times. This chain links TRBV29-1 with TRBJ2-7; the match to TRBD1 covers 9 bases. Germline trimming cut 4 bases from V and 2 bases from J; bases unmatched to any gene: 9. Per germline, CDR1 SQVTM and CDR2 ANQGSEA. The CDR3 loop spans 15 amino acids. The DNA for the CDR3 is TGCAGCGTTGCCCTGGGACAGGGAATCCCCTACGAGCAGTACTTC. This sequence encodes CSVALGQGIPYEQYF.

The J gene is TRBJ2-3, the V gene TRBV5-1, with D possibly TRBD2 on 6 matching bases. With 1 base removed from V and 2 bases from J, the gap between germline ends came to 11 bases. This CDR3 has 15 amino acids. Germline CDR1 and CDR2: SGHRS and YFSETQ. The CDR3 loop is CASSLRDSHTDTQYF. For the CDR3, the DNA is TGCGCCAGCAGCTTGAGGGACTCTCACACAGATACGCAGTATTTT.

J is TRBJ2-1 and V is TRBV20-1; maybe TRBD2 (6 bases). Looked up from germline, CDR1 is DFQATT and CDR2 is SNEGSKA (reference sequence). Between the trimmed V and J ends, which lost 5 bases and 9 bases, there was a span of 11 bases. This CDR3 is 11 amino acids long. This CDR3 reads CSAPGGREQFF. CDR3 sequence (DNA): TGCAGTGCTCCTGGAGGGCGTGAGCAGTTCTTC.